This is a list of T cell receptor beta chains from one sample in a study of radiotherapy plus CTLA-4 blockade in lung cancer. The method was immunoSEQ multiplex PCR; TCRdb's version includes in-frame clones alone and lacks a portion of them. The data contain about 38,000 clones, about 73% of them seen just once; the ten biggest clones take up about 8.9%. Here the sequenced sample was peripheral blood, taken from a patient treated with radiotherapy plus ipilimumab. Source of these receptors: a human donor with non-small cell lung cancer who had stable disease on radiotherapy plus ipilimumab. Both conserved end residues are part of each CDR3. The order of the fields is CDR3 protein, CDR3 DNA, V gene, D gene, J gene, clone size. D genes are given only for firm matches. Where a row states a size, it is once, few, many or the class of an expanded clone; other rows omit it.

cdr3_aa: CASSPGSHRPLHF
cdr3_nt: TGTGCCAGCAGCCCCGGGTCTCATAGGCCCCTCCACTTT
v_call: TRBV9
d_call: NA
j_call: TRBJ1-6
clone_size: NA

cdr3_aa: CASSLGGGLSTDTQYF
cdr3_nt: TGTGCCAGCAGTTTGGGGGGTGGTTTGTCAACGGATACGCAGTATTTT
v_call: TRBV27
d_call: NA
j_call: TRBJ2-3
clone_size: NA

cdr3_aa: CASSEGAGGVQPQHF
cdr3_nt: TGTGCCAGCAGTGAAGGAGCAGGGGGCGTTCAGCCCCAGCATTTT
v_call: TRBV6-1
d_call: TRBD1
j_call: TRBJ1-5
clone_size: NA

cdr3_aa: CASSILTGVSTDTQYF
cdr3_nt: TGTGCCAGTAGTATATTGACGGGGGTGAGCACAGATACGCAGTATTTT
v_call: TRBV19
d_call: NA
j_call: TRBJ2-3
clone_size: NA

cdr3_aa: CASSIGGPHEKLFF
cdr3_nt: TGTGCCAGTAGTATCGGAGGACCTCATGAAAAACTGTTTTTT
v_call: TRBV19
d_call: NA
j_call: TRBJ1-4
clone_size: medium-sized

cdr3_aa: CASSSPSPYEQYF
cdr3_nt: TGTGCCAGCAGCTCACCTAGCCCCTACGAGCAGTACTTC
v_call: TRBV7-2
d_call: NA
j_call: TRBJ2-7
clone_size: NA

cdr3_aa: CASSESWGNTEAFF
cdr3_nt: TGCGCCAGCAGTGAGTCATGGGGGAATACGGAAGCTTTCTTT
v_call: TRBV10-1
d_call: NA
j_call: TRBJ1-1
clone_size: NA

cdr3_aa: CASSTHSSGGINEQFF
cdr3_nt: TGTGCCAGCAGCACCCATTCTAGCGGGGGGATTAATGAGCAGTTCTTC
v_call: TRBV7-2
d_call: TRBD2
j_call: TRBJ2-1
clone_size: NA

cdr3_aa: CASSLSGQASVDTQYF
cdr3_nt: TGCGCCAGCAGTCTAAGTGGGCAGGCGTCCGTTGATACGCAGTATTTT
v_call: TRBV4-1
d_call: NA
j_call: TRBJ2-3
clone_size: NA

cdr3_aa: CASNPGAMNTEAFF
cdr3_nt: TGTGCCAGCAATCCGGGAGCTATGAACACTGAAGCTTTCTTT
v_call: TRBV2
d_call: NA
j_call: TRBJ1-1
clone_size: NA

cdr3_aa: CASSPDRGHMNTEAFF
cdr3_nt: TGTGCCAGCAGCCCCGACAGGGGTCATATGAACACTGAAGCTTTCTTT
v_call: TRBV5-6
d_call: TRBD1
j_call: TRBJ1-1
clone_size: NA

cdr3_aa: CASSRGVSSTEAFF
cdr3_nt: TGTGCCAGCAGCCGAGGGGTCAGTAGCACTGAAGCTTTCTTT
v_call: TRBV7-3
d_call: NA
j_call: TRBJ1-1
clone_size: NA

cdr3_aa: CASSYAPGGENTEAFF
cdr3_nt: TGCGCCAGCAGCTACGCACCAGGGGGCGAGAACACTGAAGCTTTCTTT
v_call: TRBV5-1
d_call: TRBD1
j_call: TRBJ1-1
clone_size: NA

cdr3_aa: CASSYFDSMNTEAFF
cdr3_nt: TGTGCCAGCAGTTACTTTGACAGTATGAACACTGAAGCTTTCTTT
v_call: TRBV6-5
d_call: NA
j_call: TRBJ1-1
clone_size: few